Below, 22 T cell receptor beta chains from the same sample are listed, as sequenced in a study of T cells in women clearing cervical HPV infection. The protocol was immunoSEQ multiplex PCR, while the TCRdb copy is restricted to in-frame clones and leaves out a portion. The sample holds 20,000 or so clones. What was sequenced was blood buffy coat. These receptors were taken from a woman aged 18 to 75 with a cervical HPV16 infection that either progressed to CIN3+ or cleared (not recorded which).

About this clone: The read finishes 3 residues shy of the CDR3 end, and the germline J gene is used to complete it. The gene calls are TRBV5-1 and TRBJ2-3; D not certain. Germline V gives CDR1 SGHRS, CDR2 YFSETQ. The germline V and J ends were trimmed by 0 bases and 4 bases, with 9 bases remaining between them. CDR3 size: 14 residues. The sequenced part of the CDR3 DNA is TGCGCCAGCAGCTTGGGAAGGGTCGCAGATACG. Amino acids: CASSLGRVADT. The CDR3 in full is CASSLGRVADTQYF.

CDR3 sequence: CATSRARVGTEAFF. The CDR3 DNA, read in part, is TGTGCCACCAGCAGAGCGAGGGTGGGCACTGAA. J is TRBJ1-1 and V is TRBV15; the D is unclear. The CDR3 is cut off 3 residues early in the read; its end comes from the germline J gene. Germline V gives CDR1 LNHNV, CDR2 YYDKDF (reference sequence). This CDR3 comprises 14 residues. V lost 1 base and J 4 bases, leaving 10 bases between the germline ends.

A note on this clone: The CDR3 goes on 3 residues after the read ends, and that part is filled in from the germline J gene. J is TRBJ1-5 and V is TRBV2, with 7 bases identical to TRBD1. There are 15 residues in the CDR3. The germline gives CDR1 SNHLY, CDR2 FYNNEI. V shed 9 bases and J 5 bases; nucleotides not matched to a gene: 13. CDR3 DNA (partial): TGTGCCAGTACAAGGGAGACAGGGAATCATCAGCCC. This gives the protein CASTRETGNHQP. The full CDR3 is CASTRETGNHQPQHF.

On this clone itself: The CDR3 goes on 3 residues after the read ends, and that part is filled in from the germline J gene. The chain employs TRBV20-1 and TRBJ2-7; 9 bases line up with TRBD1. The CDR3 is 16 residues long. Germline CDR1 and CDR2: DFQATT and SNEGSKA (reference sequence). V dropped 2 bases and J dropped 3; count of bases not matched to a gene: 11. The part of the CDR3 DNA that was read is TGCAGTGCTAGAAAAAGGGACAGGGCGGTGTACTACGAG. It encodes CSARKRDRAVYYE. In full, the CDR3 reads CSARKRDRAVYYEQYF.

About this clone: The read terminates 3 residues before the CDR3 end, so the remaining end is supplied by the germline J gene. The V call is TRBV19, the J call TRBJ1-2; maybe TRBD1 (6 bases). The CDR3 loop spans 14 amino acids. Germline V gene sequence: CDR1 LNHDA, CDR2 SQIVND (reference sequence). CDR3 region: CASSMARDTDTYTF. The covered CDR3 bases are TGTGCCAGTAGTATGGCCAGGGACACAGATACC.

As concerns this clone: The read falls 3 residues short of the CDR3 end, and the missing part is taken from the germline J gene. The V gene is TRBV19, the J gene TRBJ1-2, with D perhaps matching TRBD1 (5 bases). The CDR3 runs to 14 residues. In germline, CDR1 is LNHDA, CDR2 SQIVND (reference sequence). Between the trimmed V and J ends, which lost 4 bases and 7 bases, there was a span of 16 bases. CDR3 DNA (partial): TGTGCCAGTAGTAGTAGCCCAGGGTATTCTGGC. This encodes CASSSSPGYSG. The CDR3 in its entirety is CASSSSPGYSGYTF.

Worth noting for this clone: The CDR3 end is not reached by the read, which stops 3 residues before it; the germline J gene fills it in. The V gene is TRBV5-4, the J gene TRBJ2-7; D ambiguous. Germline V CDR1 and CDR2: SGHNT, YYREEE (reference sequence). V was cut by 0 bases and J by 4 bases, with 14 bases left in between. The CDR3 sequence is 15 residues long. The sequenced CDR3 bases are TGTGCCAGCAGCTTGGGAAATTCGGCGGATTACGAG. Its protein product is CASSLGNSADYE. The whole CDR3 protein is CASSLGNSADYEQYF.

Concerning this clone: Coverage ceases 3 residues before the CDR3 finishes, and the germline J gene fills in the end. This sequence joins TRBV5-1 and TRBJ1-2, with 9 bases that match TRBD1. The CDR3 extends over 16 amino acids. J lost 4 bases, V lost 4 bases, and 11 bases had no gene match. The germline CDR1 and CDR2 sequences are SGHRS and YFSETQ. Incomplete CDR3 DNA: TGCGCCAGCAGCCCACAACCAACAGGGGGCGGCTATGGC. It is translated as CASSPQPTGGGYG. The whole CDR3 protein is CASSPQPTGGGYGYTF.

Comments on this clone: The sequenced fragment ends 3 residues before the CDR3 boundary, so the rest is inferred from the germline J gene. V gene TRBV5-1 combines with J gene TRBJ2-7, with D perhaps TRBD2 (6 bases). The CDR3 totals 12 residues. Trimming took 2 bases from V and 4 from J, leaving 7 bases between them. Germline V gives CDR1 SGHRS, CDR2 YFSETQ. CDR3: CASSLSGYEQYF. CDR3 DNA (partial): TGCGCCAGCAGCTTAAGCGGGTACGAG.

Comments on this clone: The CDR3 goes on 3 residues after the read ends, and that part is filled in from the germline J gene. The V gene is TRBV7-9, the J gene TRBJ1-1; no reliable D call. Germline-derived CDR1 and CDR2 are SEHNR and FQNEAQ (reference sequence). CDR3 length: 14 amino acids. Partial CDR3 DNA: TGTGCCAGCAGGACTGCTAGCGAGGGCTACGAG. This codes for CASRTASEGYE. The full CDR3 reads CASRTASEGYEAFF.

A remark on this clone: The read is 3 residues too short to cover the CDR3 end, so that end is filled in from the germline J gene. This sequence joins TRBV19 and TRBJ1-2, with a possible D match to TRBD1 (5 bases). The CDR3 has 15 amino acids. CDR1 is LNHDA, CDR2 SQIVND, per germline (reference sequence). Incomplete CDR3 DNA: TGTGCCAGTAGTACCCTAGGGGCTGCTGGAGACGAC. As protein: CASSTLGAAGDD. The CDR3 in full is CASSTLGAAGDDYTF.

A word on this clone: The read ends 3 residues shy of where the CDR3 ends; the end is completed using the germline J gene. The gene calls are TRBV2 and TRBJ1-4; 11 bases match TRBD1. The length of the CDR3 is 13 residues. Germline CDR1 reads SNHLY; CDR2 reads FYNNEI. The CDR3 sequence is CASGQGAISPLFF. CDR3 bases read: TGTGCCAGCGGACAGGGGGCAATTTCACCA.

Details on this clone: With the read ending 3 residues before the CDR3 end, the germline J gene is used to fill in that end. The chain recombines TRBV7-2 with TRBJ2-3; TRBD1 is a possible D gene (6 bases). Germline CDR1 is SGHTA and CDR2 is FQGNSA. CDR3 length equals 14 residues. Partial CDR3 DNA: TGTGCCAGCAGCATTACAGGGTCGGTCGAGACG. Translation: CASSITGSVET. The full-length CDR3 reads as CASSITGSVETQYF.

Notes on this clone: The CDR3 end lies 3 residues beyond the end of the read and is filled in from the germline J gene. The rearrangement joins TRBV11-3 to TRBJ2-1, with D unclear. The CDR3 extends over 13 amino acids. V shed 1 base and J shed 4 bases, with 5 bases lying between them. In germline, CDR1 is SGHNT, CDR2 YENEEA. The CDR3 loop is CASSLVLYNEQFF. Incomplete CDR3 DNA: TGTGCCAGCAGCTTAGTATTGTACAATGAG.

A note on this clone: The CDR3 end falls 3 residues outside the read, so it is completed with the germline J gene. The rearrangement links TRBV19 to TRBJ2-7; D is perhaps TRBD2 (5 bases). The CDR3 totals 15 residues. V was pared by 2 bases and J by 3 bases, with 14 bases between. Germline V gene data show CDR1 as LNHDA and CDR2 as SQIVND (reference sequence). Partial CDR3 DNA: TGTGCCAGTAGTATAAGGCGGGCAGAGGGCTACGAG. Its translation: CASSIRRAEGYE. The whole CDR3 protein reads CASSIRRAEGYEQYF.

The DNA read from the CDR3 is TGCAGTGCTAGAAACCTTGCGGGGATATACAATGAG. As protein: CSARNLAGIYNE. The whole CDR3 reads CSARNLAGIYNEQFF. The chain carries TRBV20-1 and TRBJ2-1; tentative D call: TRBD2 (6 bases). Read data end 3 residues before the CDR3 end; the end is taken from the germline J gene. CDR3 length: 15 residues. Germline loops: CDR1 DFQATT, CDR2 SNEGSKA (reference sequence). Trimming removed 2 bases at V and 4 bases at J, with 15 bases between.

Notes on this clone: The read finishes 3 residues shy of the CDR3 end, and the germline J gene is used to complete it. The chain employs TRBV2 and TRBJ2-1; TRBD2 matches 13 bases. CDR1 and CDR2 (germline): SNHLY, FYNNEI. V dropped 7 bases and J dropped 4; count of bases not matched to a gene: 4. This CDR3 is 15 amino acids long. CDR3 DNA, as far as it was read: TGTGCCAGCACCACACTAGCGGGGGGGTACAATGAG. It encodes CASTTLAGGYNE. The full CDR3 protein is CASTTLAGGYNEQFF.

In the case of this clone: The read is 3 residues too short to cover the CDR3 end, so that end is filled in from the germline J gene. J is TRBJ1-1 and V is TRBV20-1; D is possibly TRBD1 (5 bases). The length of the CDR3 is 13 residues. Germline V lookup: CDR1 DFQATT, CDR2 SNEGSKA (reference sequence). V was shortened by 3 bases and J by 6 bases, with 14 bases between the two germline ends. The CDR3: CSARRGADAEAFF. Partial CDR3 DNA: TGCAGTGCTAGGCGAGGGGCAGACGCTGAA.

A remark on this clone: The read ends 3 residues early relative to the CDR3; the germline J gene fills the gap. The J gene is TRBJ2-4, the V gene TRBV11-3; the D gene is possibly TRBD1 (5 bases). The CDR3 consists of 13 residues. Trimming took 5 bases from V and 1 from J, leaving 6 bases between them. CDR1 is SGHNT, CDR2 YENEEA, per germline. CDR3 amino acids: CASSPGAKNIQYF. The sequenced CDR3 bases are TGTGCCAGCAGCCCAGGGGCCAAAAACATT.

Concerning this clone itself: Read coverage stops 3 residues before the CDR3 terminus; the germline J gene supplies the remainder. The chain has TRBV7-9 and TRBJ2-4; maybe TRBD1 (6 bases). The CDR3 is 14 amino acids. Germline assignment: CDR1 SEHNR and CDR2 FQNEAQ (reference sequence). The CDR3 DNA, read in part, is TGTGCCAGCAGCTTATCAGGGACAACTCAGCCT. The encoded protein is CASSLSGTTQP. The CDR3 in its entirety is CASSLSGTTQPQYF.

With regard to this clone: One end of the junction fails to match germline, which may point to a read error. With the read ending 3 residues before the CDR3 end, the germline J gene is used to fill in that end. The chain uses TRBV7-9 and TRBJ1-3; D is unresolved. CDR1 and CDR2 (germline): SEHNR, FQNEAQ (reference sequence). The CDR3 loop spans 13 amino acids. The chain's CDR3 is CASSLDSGNTIYF. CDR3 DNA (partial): TGTGCCAGCAGCTTGGACTCTGGAAACACT.

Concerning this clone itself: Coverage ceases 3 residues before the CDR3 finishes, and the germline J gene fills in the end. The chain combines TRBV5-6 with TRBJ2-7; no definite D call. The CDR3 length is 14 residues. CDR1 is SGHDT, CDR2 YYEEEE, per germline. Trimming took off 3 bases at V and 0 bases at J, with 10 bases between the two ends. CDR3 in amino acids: CASSSPYDSYEQYF. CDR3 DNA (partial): TGTGCCAGCAGCTCCCCCTATGACTCCTACGAG. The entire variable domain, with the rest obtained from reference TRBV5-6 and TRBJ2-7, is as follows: DAGVTQSPTHLIKTRGQQVTLRCSPKSGHDTVSWYQQALGQGPQFIFQYYEEEERQRGNFPDRFSGHQFPNYSSELNVNALLLGDSALYLCASSSPYDSYEQYFGPGTRLTVT.